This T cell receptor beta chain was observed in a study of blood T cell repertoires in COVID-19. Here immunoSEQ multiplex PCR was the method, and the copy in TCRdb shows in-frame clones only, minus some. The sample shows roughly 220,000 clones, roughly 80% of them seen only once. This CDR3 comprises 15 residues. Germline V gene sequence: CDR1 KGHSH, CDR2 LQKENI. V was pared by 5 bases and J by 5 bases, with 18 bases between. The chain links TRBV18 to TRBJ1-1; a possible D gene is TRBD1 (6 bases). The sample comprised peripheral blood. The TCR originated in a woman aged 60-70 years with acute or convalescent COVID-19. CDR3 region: CASSAEGGWKTEAFF. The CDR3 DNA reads TGTGCCAGCTCAGCCGAGGGGGGGTGGAAAACTGAAGCTTTCTTT.